The TCR beta chain described here comes from a study of CD8 T cells in Susac syndrome. TCR beta sequences were obtained from blood CD8+ and CD4+ T cells. The study used treatment-naive patients who had stable or active relapsing-remitting disease as multiple sclerosis controls. It was negative isolation that provided the CD8+ and CD4+ T cells, whereas TEMRA cells were enriched by FACS. The RNA, roughly 0.5 to 1 ug, was put through reverse transcription using random hexamers. The amplification used immunoSEQ multiplex PCR on TCR beta CDR3; it spanned 54 Vbeta and 13 Jbeta. MiXCR, applied by TCRdb to the immunoSEQ multiplex PCR reads, yields one record per CDR3 protein. Among about 150,000 distinct CDR3 sequences, over 85% were seen once, and the ten largest hold around 0.21%. Germline CDR1 SEHNR, CDR2 FQNEAQ (reference sequence). The CDR3 is 18 residues long. V lost 2 bases to trimming and J lost 0 bases; unmatched junction nucleotides: 12.

Specimen: CD8+ T cells from PBMCs. This sequence originates from a human donor with multiple sclerosis. The rearrangement joins TRBV7-9 to TRBJ1-2; 7 positions match TRBD1. In DNA, the CDR3 is TGTGCCAGCAGCTTAAGACAGGGACCGGATCAAGCTAACTATGGCTACACCTTC. Amino acids: CASSLRQGPDQANYGYTF.